These 18 T cell receptor beta chains came from one sample sequenced in a study of control samples from healthy donors and cancer patients. Using immunoSEQ multiplex PCR, the repertoire was profiled, and TCRdb retains in-frame clones only, with some absent. The repertoire holds about 70,000 clones, with approximately 84% as singletons. Sample: blood. All receptors come from a man aged 45-65 years in good health.

This clone was recorded a few times. The chain has TRBV10-2 and TRBJ2-3; no clear D. Trimming stripped 3 bases from V and 2 bases from J, with 12 bases between. This CDR3 is 15 amino acids long. CDR1 and CDR2 from the germline V gene are WSHSY and SAAADI. Here the CDR3 reads CASSEIGRVTDTQYF. The DNA of the CDR3 is TGCGCCAGCAGTGAAATCGGGCGCGTCACAGATACGCAGTATTTT.

The V call is TRBV5-1, the J call TRBJ1-1; weak D call: TRBD1 (5 bases). This CDR3 is 13 amino acids long. The germline V gene encodes CDR1 SGHRS and CDR2 YFSETQ. Trimming left V 0 bases short and J 5 bases short, with 8 bases between. CDR3 residues: CASSLGGGTEAFF. CDR3 coding DNA: TGCGCCAGCAGCTTGGGCGGGGGGACTGAAGCTTTCTTT.

The gene calls are TRBV29-1 and TRBJ1-5; no firm D call. The CDR3 length is 13 residues. The germline V gene encodes CDR1 SQVTM and CDR2 ANQGSEA. V was shortened by 3 bases and J by 3 bases, with 9 bases between the two germline ends. CDR3 region: CSVDNGPNQPQHF. The CDR3 coding sequence is TGCAGCGTTGATAATGGCCCCAATCAGCCCCAGCATTTT.

J is TRBJ2-1 and V is TRBV20-1, with D unresolved. V was cut by 6 bases and J by 15 bases, with 18 bases left in between. The CDR3 runs 11 residues. From germline, CDR1 is DFQATT and CDR2 SNEGSKA (reference sequence). This chain's CDR3 is CSAAQVLGRFF. CDR3 nucleotide sequence: TGCAGTGCCGCGCAGGTGTTGGGCCGGTTCTTC.

This chain connects TRBV28 to TRBJ2-7; D may correspond to TRBD1 or TRBD2 (6 bases each). The length of the CDR3 is 11 residues. Trimming stripped 7 bases from V and 4 bases from J, with 8 bases between. CDR1 and CDR2 (germline): MDHEN, SYDVKM. The CDR3 loop is CASKGGYEQYF. CDR3 nucleotide sequence: TGTGCCAGCAAGGGGGGTTACGAGCAGTACTTC.

V gene TRBV7-2 combines with J gene TRBJ2-1, with D maybe TRBD2 (6 bases). The CDR3 consists of 14 residues. Trimming removed 5 bases at V and 3 bases at J, with 11 bases between. In germline, CDR1 is SGHTA, CDR2 FQGNSA. The CDR3 DNA follows: TGTGCCAGCAGCCGGGACTTCATCTACAATGAGCAGTTCTTC. It encodes CASSRDFIYNEQFF.

The chain has TRBV30 and TRBJ2-7, with 8 positions matching TRBD2. Germline V CDR1 and CDR2: GTSNPN, SVGIG (reference sequence). The CDR3 covers 13 residues. The V segment lost 4 bases and the J segment 3 bases; nucleotides outside the gene matches: 5. The CDR3: CAWISGGGYEQYF. The CDR3 DNA reads TGTGCCTGGATTTCCGGGGGGGGCTACGAGCAGTACTTC.

Only one count was recorded for this clone. The chain carries TRBV9 and TRBJ1-3; no reliable D call. CDR3 length: 13 amino acids. V lost 4 bases, J lost 3 bases, and 8 bases lay in between. The germline gives CDR1 SGDLS, CDR2 YYNGEE. This CDR3 is CASSPSDGNTIYF. CDR3 DNA: TGTGCCAGCAGCCCTAGCGATGGAAACACCATATATTTT.

This rearrangement joins TRBV4-1 to TRBJ1-3, with D tentatively TRBD1 (6 bases). This CDR3 contains 17 residues. Germline V gives CDR1 MGHRA, CDR2 YSYEKL. V lost 1 base and J lost 8, with 21 bases in between. CDR3 bases: TGCGCCAGCAGCCAAGGTCCACTGGGTGGACAGTCGCACACCATATATTTT. Translated, it gives CASSQGPLGGQSHTIYF.

This sequence joins TRBV6-5 and TRBJ1-5, with a possible D match to TRBD1 (5 bases). CDR3 length: 13 residues. The germline CDR1 and CDR2 sequences are MNHEY and SVGAGI. Trimming stripped 8 bases from V and 5 bases from J, with 13 bases between. The CDR3 sequence is CASRDAWDQPQHF. CDR3 DNA sequence: TGTGCCAGCCGGGACGCCTGGGATCAGCCCCAGCATTTT.

This clone was observed once. The chain couples TRBV9 to TRBJ1-2, with a possible D match to TRBD1 (5 bases). Trimming stripped 7 bases from V and 7 bases from J, with 20 bases between. From germline, CDR1 is SGDLS and CDR2 YYNGEE. CDR3 length equals 14 residues. CDR3 loop: CASARGEGTSGYTF. The CDR3 bases are TGTGCCAGCGCCCGGGGGGAGGGTACAAGTGGCTACACCTTC.

The chain's CDR3 is CAAHRDRDNTGELFF. The CDR3 nucleotides are TGTGCCGCACACCGGGACAGGGATAACACCGGGGAGCTGTTTTTT. The gene calls are TRBV19 and TRBJ2-2, with 9 bases matching TRBD1. The germline CDR1 and CDR2 sequences are LNHDA and SQIVND (reference sequence). Unmatched junction bases numbered 9, after V lost 11 bases and J lost 2 bases. This CDR3 spans 15 amino acids.

The J gene is TRBJ1-5, the V gene TRBV30; D is unresolved. V shed 3 bases and J shed 5 bases, with 11 bases lying between them. The germline gives CDR1 GTSNPN, CDR2 SVGIG (reference sequence). The CDR3 contains 13 residues. The DNA of the CDR3 is TGTGCCTGGAGAGCAGGCCGGGATCAGCCCCAGCATTTT. Protein sequence: CAWRAGRDQPQHF.

The chain recombines TRBV4-3 with TRBJ1-2, with 7 bases fitting TRBD1. The CDR3 is 13 amino acids. V gave up 4 bases and J gave up 4 bases; unmatched junction bases: 3. Germline CDR1 and CDR2: LGHNA and YSLEER. The CDR3 bases are TGCGCCAGCAGCCCGGGACAGTCCTATGGCTACACCTTC. Translation gives CASSPGQSYGYTF.

V and J are TRBV18 and TRBJ2-7, with D maybe TRBD1 (5 bases). V was clipped by 2 bases and J by 3 bases, with 11 bases between them. Germline V gene data show CDR1 as KGHSH and CDR2 as LQKENI. The length of the CDR3 is 14 residues. The CDR3 reads CASSPEVRGYEQYF. CDR3 in DNA: TGTGCCAGCTCACCAGAGGTAAGGGGCTACGAGCAGTACTTC.

V is TRBV6-6 and J is TRBJ1-2; D not resolved. The V end was cut by 3 bases, the J end by 7 bases, with 6 bases between. CDR1 is MNHNY and CDR2 is SVGAGI in the germline V gene (reference sequence). The CDR3 contains 11 residues. The CDR3 loop is CASSYGAGYTF. In DNA form, the CDR3 reads TGTGCCAGCAGTTATGGCGCTGGCTACACCTTC.

This clone was recorded once. J is TRBJ1-5 and V is TRBV27, with D possibly being TRBD1 (5 bases). The V gene lost 5 bases and the J gene lost 6 bases, with 17 bases spanning the gap. The CDR3 is 15 residues long. Per the germline V gene, CDR1 is MNHEY and CDR2 is SMNVEV (reference sequence). CDR3 amino acids: CASSRGPGTSQPQHF. The CDR3 DNA is TGTGCCAGCAGTAGGGGCCCCGGGACGAGTCAGCCCCAGCATTTT.

The J gene is TRBJ1-2, the V gene TRBV4-1, with 10 bases matching TRBD1. Germline loops: CDR1 MGHRA, CDR2 YSYEKL. There are 16 residues in the CDR3. With V trimmed by 4 bases and J by 6 bases, 11 bases remained unmatched. The CDR3 here is CASSPLEDRGWNGYTF. The CDR3 coding sequence is TGCGCCAGCAGCCCCCTAGAGGACAGGGGGTGGAATGGCTACACCTTC.